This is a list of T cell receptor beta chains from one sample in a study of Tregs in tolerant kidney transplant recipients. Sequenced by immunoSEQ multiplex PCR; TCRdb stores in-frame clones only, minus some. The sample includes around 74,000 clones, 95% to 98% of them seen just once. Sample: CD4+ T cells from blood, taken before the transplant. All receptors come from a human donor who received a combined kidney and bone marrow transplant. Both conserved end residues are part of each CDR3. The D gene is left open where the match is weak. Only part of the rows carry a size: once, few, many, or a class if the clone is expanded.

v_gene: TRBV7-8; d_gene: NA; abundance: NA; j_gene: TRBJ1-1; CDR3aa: CASSLTLQGNTEAFF; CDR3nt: TGTGCCAGCAGCTTAACGCTCCAGGGGAACACTGAAGCTTTCTTT
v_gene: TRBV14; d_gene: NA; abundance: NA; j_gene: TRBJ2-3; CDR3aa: CASSPGGGLSADTQYF; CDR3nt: TGTGCCAGCAGCCCCGGTGGAGGGCTGAGCGCAGATACGCAGTATTTT
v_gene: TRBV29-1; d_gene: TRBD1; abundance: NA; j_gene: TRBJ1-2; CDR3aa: CSVEETGRHGYTF; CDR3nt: TGCAGCGTGGAGGAGACAGGGAGGCATGGCTACACCTTC
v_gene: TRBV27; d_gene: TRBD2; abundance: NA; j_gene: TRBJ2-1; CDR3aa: CASSLRSGAYNEQFF; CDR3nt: TGTGCCAGCAGTTTACGTAGCGGGGCCTACAATGAGCAGTTCTTC
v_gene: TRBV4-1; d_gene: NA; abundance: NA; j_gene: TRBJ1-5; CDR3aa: CASSQFTQGGNQPQHF; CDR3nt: TGCGCCAGCAGCCAATTCACACAGGGTGGCAATCAGCCCCAGCATTTT
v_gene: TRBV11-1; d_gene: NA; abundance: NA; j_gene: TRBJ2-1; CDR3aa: CASSQTGLQEQFF; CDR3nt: TGTGCCAGCAGCCAGACCGGGTTACAAGAGCAGTTCTTC
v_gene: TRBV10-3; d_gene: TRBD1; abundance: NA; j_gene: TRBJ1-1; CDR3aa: CAISRDRGGTEAFF; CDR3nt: TGTGCCATCAGTCGGGACAGGGGTGGCACTGAAGCTTTCTTT
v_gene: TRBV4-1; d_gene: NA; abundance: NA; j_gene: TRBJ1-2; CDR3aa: CASSQVGGGTVGYGYTF; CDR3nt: TGCGCCAGCAGCCAAGTCGGGGGGGGTACGGTAGGCTATGGCTACACCTTC
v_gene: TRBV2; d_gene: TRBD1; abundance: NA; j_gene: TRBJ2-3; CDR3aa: CASSVEGASLLGTDTQYF; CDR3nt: TGTGCCAGCAGCGTAGAGGGGGCCTCTCTCTTGGGGACAGATACGCAGTATTTT
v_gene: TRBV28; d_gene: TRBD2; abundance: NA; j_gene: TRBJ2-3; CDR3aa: CASSLAGYRTDTQYF; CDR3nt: TGTGCCAGCAGCTTAGCGGGATACCGCACAGATACGCAGTATTTT
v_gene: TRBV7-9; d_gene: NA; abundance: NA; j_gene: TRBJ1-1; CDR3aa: CASSLEGGGKTEAFF; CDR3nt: TGTGCCAGCAGCTTAGAAGGGGGTGGGAAGACTGAAGCTTTCTTT
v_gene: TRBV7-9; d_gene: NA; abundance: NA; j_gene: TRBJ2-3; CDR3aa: CASSSQGTDTQYF; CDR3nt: TGTGCCAGCAGCTCCCAGGGGACAGATACGCAGTATTTT
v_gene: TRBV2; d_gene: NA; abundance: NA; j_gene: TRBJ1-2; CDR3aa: CASSGRGRGYTF; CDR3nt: TGTGCCAGCAGTGGGCGGGGGCGGGGCTACACCTTC
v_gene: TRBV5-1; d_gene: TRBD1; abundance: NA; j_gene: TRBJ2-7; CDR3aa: CASSPGDRAYYEQYF; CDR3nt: TGCGCCAGCAGCCCGGGGGACAGGGCTTACTACGAGCAGTACTTC
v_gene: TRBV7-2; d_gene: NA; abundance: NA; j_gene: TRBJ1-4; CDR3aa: CASGPRTAGWNEKLFF; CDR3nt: TGTGCCAGCGGACCTAGAACGGCAGGGTGGAATGAAAAACTGTTTTTT
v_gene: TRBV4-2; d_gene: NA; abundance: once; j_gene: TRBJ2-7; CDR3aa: CASSQVRLDEQYF; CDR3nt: TGTGCCAGCAGCCAAGTGCGTTTGGACGAGCAGTACTTC
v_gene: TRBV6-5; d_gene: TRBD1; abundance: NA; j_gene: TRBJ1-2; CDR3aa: CASTTGGYGYTF; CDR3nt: TGTGCCAGCACAACAGGGGGCTATGGCTACACCTTC
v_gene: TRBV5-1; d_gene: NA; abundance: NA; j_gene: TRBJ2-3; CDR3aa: CASSFAGARSTDTQYF; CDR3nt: TGCGCCAGCAGCTTCGCGGGGGCCCGGTCCACAGATACGCAGTATTTT
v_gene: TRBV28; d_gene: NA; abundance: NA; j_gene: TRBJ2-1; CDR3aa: CASSLLGGSRNEQFF; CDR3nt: TGTGCCAGCAGTTTATTGGGCGGGTCACGCAATGAGCAGTTCTTC
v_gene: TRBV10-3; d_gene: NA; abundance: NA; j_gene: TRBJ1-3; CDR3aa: CAITAGFSGNTIYF; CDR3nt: TGTGCCATCACGGCGGGTTTCTCTGGAAACACCATATATTTT
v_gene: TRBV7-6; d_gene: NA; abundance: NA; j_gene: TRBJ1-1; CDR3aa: CASSLEPAEAFF; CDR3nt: TGTGCCAGCAGCTTAGAACCGGCTGAAGCTTTCTTT
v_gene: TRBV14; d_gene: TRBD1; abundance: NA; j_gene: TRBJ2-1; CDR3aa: CASSLATGPGEQFF; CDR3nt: TGTGCCAGCAGCCTTGCGACAGGGCCGGGGGAGCAGTTCTTC
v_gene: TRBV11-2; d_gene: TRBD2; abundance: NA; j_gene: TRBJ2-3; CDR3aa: CASSLDVAGGTDTQYF; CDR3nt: TGTGCCAGCAGCTTAGATGTAGCGGGTGGCACAGATACGCAGTATTTT